Reported below is one T cell receptor beta chain. Its antigen is currently unknown. This sample stems from a study of Graves' ophthalmopathy and Graves' hyperthyroidism. Background on the study: Peripheral blood samples were taken at initial diagnosis, before any treatment.

From RNA, the CDR3 regions of TCR beta chains were amplified and sequenced. Scientists carried out first-round RT-PCR using HTBI primers and then a second-round multiplex PCR. TCRdb re-called the multiplex PCR reads with MiXCR, one entry per CDR3 protein. The repertoire has 350,000 to 450,000 distinct CDR3 sequences, about 18% of them found once; the top ten carry around 1.4%. Study-wide findings and caveats: From stable hyperthyroidism, ophthalmopathy was separated by a 13-signature model with approximately 90% sensitivity and approximately 84% specificity.

The sequencing input was peripheral blood. This TCR was recovered from a woman in her late teens or twenties with Graves' ophthalmopathy.

CDR3 nucleotides: TGTGCCTGGACCGGGACAGGGTCCTACGAGCAGTACTTC. Amino acids: CAWTGTGSYEQYF. The chain uses TRBV28 and TRBJ2-7; TRBD1 matches at 9 bases. Germline values: CDR1 MDHEN, CDR2 SYDVKM. The CDR3 has 13 residues. Trimming at V came to 11 bases and at J to 1 base, leaving 6 bases not matched to a gene. Looking up the rest from reference TRBV28 and TRBJ2-7 gives the full variable domain: DVKVTQSSRYLVKRTGEKVFLECVQDMDHENMFWYRQDPGLGLRLIYFSYDVKMKEKGDIPEGYSVSREKKERFSLILESASTNQTSMYLCAWTGTGSYEQYFGPGTRLTVT.